The T cell receptor beta chain under discussion was sequenced for a study of PD-L1 blockade in urothelial cancer. Time point specified: pretreatment peripheral blood. CDR3 length equals 16 residues. Germline CDR1 SGHRS, CDR2 YFSETQ. V shed 4 bases and J 0 bases; nucleotides not matched to a gene: 5. Method: immunoSEQ multiplex PCR; TCRdb's copy keeps in-frame clones and lacks some. There are about 85,000 clones in the sample; 85% to 90% occur only once, and around 15% lies in the top ten. This chain uses TRBV5-1 with TRBJ2-5, with TRBD2 identical over 11 bases. The origin of this receptor is a man aged 60-69 years with urothelial cancer. The sequencing used PBMCs, collected around atezolizumab (anti-PD-L1) treatment. Here the CDR3 DNA reads TGCGCCAGCAGCGCGAGGACTAGCGGGTACCAAGAGACCCAGTACTTC. Translated, it gives CASSARTSGYQETQYF.